This TCR beta chain came from a study of shared clonotypes between healthy human individuals. Study-level information: CD4 naive and CD4 memory each took three plates per donor, while CD8 naive took two and CD8 memory one. General study results and limits: Blood was the sole source, and tissue repertoires probably differ. A handful of donors shared approximately 5% of their naive CD4 clonotypes. Clonotypes not shared had lower generation probabilities than those common to all four donors.

Comment on this clone: Its antigen is not identified. In the same sample, other DNA sequences code for this CDR3.

Profiling relied on immunoSEQ multiplex PCR, and the TCRdb table lists in-frame clones only, not all of them. The profile covers 2 million to 2.5 million clones, with roughly 96% appearing a single time and 0.13% taken by the ten largest. V was clipped by 5 bases and J by 5 bases, with 6 bases between them. The germline V gene encodes CDR1 SGHNT and CDR2 YENEEA. This CDR3 comprises 11 residues. This TCR derives from a man younger than 35 in good health. The chain carries TRBV11-3 and TRBJ2-5; a weak D match, TRBD2 (5 bases). The sequenced sample was naive CD4+ T cells sorted from blood. Documented subset: CD45RA+ positively selected. The chain's CDR3 is CASSPGETQYF. CDR3 coding DNA: TGTGCCAGCAGCCCGGGGGAGACCCAGTACTTC.